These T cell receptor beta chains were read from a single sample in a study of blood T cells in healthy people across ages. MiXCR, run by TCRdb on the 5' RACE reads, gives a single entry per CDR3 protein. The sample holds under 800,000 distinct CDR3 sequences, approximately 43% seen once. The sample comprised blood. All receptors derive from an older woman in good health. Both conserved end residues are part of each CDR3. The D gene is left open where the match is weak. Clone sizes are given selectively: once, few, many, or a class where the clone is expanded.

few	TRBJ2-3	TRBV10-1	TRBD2	CASSEWSSGGSDTQYF	TGCGCCAGCAGTGAATGGTCGAGCGGGGGATCAGATACGCAGTATTTT
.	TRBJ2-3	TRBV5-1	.	CASSPPTAPTDTQYF	TGCGCCAGCAGCCCCCCGACAGCCCCCACAGATACGCAGTATTTT
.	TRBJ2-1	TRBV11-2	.	CASSPDSIPSNEQFF	TGTGCCAGCAGCCCCGATTCCATTCCGTCCAATGAGCAGTTCTTC
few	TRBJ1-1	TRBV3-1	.	CASSQRLLNTEAFF	TGTGCCAGCAGCCAACGACTTTTGAACACTGAAGCTTTCTTT
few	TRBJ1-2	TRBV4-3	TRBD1	CASSRSGTGEYGYTF	TGCGCCAGCAGCCGCTCCGGGACAGGAGAATATGGCTACACCTTC
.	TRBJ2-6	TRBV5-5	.	CASTPPVNSGANVLTF	TGTGCCAGCACCCCCCCGGTGAACTCTGGGGCCAACGTCCTGACTTTC
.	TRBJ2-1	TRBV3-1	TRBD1	CASSHSPQGEQFF	TGTGCCAGCAGCCACTCCCCACAGGGGGAGCAGTTCTTC
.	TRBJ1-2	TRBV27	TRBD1	CASSLTDREKIRSYTF	TGTGCCAGCAGTTTAACCGACAGGGAAAAGATCCGAAGCTACACCTTC
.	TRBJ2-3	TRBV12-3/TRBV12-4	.	CASSSSRGGADTQYF	TGTGCCAGCAGTTCCTCTAGAGGGGGAGCAGATACGCAGTATTTT
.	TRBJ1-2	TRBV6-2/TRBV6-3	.	CASSPFEGGYTF	TGTGCCAGCAGTCCGTTCGAGGGAGGCTACACCTTC
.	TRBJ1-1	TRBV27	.	CASSLSVGLPAFF	TGTGCCAGCAGTTTATCCGTGGGGCTCCCAGCTTTCTTT
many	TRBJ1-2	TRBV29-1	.	CSVVSGVDYGYTF	TGCAGCGTCGTCTCCGGGGTGGACTATGGCTACACCTTC
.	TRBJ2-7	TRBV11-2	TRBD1	CASSFDLRDSPYVQYF	TGTGCCAGCAGCTTTGACCTCCGGGACAGTCCCTACGTGCAGTACTTC
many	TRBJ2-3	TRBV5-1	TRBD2	CASSFTSGSTDTQYF	TGTGCCAGCAGTTTTACTAGCGGTAGCACAGATACGCAGTATTTT
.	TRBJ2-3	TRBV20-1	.	CSARDITGRLTDTQYF	TGCAGTGCTAGAGATATAACGGGGCGACTCACAGATACGCAGTATTTT
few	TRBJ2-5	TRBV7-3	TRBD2	CASSLRAGGLETQYF	TGTGCCAGCAGCTTACGAGCGGGGGGTCTAGAGACCCAGTACTTC
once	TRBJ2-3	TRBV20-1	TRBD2	CSARPLPGLVYTDTQYF	TGCAGTGCTAGACCTCTACCGGGACTAGTGTACACAGATACGCAGTATTTT
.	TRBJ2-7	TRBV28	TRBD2	CASTTSGDPIKQYF	TGTGCCAGCACAACTAGCGGAGACCCTATTAAGCAGTACTTC
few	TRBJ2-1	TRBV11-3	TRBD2	CASSVIAGADEQFF	TGTGCCAGCAGCGTTATAGCGGGAGCCGATGAGCAGTTCTTC
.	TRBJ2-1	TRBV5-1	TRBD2	CASSYGLAYDNEQFF	TGCGCCAGCAGCTACGGACTAGCGTATGACAATGAGCAGTTCTTC
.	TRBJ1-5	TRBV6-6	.	CASSYGRVQPQHF	TGTGCCAGCAGTTACGGAAGGGTTCAGCCCCAGCATTTT
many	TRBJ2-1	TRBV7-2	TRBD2	CASSYVAGGNNEQFF	TGTGCCAGCAGCTACGTAGCGGGAGGGAACAATGAGCAGTTCTTC
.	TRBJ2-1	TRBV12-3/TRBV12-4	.	CASTLTPLGGRVKINEQFF	TGTGCCAGCACTTTAACCCCACTGGGGGGACGGGTAAAGATCAATGAGCAGTTCTTC
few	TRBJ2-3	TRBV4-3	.	CASSRGGGPGPLDTQYF	TGCGCCAGCAGCCGAGGAGGAGGGCCTGGTCCCTTAGATACGCAGTATTTT
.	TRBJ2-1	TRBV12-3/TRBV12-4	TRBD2	CASSLGLAAFNEQFF	TGTGCCAGCAGCTTGGGACTAGCGGCCTTCAATGAGCAGTTCTTC
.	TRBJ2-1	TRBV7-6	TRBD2	CASSASGNEQFF	TGTGCCAGCAGCGCTAGCGGCAATGAGCAGTTCTTC
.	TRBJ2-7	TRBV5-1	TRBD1	CASTTGQVPYEQYF	TGCGCCAGCACCACGGGACAGGTCCCCTACGAGCAGTACTTC
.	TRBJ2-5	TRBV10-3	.	CAISGVDRQETQYF	TGTGCCATCAGTGGGGTCGACAGACAAGAGACCCAGTACTTC
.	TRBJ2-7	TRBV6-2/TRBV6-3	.	CASERLNYNEQYF	TGTGCCAGCGAGCGACTCAATTACAATGAGCAGTACTTC
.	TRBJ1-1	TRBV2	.	CASSMQGTLNTEAFF	TGTGCCAGCAGTATGCAGGGGACGTTGAACACTGAAGCTTTCTTT
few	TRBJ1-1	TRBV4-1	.	CASSQEMVLNTEAFF	TGCGCCAGCAGCCAAGAGATGGTGCTGAACACTGAAGCTTTCTTT
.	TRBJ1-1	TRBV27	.	CASSLSGQNTEAFF	TGTGCCAGCAGTTTATCAGGCCAGAACACTGAAGCTTTCTTT
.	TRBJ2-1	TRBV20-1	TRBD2	CSASFGGRSYNEQFF	TGCAGTGCTAGCTTCGGCGGGAGGTCCTACAATGAGCAGTTCTTC
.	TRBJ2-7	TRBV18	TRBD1	CASSPGTGGVERYF	TGTGCCAGCTCCCCCGGGACAGGGGGCGTTGAGCGGTACTTC
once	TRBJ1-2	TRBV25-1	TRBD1	CASIRQGAYYGYTF	TGTGCCAGCATACGACAGGGGGCATACTATGGCTACACCTTC
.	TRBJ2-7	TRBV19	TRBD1	CASSHIGTGSYEQYF	TGTGCCAGTAGTCACATCGGGACAGGGTCCTACGAGCAGTACTTC
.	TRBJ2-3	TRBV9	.	CASSVVPYTGYGTDTQYF	TGTGCCAGCAGCGTGGTTCCCTATACGGGGTACGGCACAGATACGCAGTATTTT
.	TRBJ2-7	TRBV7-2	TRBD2	CASSSKVSGTFSYEQYF	TGTGCCAGCAGCTCCAAGGTTAGCGGGACCTTCTCCTACGAGCAGTACTTC
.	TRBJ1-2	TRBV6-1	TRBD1	CASSATGGMFSPNGYTF	TGTGCCAGCAGTGCGACAGGGGGCATGTTTAGTCCGAATGGCTACACCTTC
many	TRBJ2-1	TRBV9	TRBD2	CASSVAGEIGEQFF	TGTGCCAGCAGCGTTGCGGGGGAGATAGGGGAGCAGTTCTTC
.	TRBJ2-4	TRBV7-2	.	CASSPRTGGDIQYF	TGTGCCAGCAGCCCCCGGACGGGCGGGGACATTCAGTACTTC
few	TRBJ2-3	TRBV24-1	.	CAPISSTDTQYF	TGTGCCCCTATTTCTAGCACAGATACGCAGTATTTT
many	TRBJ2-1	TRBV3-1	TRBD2	CASAKFTSGSYNEQFF	TGTGCCAGCGCCAAATTCACTAGCGGGTCCTACAATGAGCAGTTCTTC
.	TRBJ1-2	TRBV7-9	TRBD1	CATTTPGGWWGYTF	TGTGCCACCACAACCCCAGGGGGCTGGTGGGGCTACACCTTC
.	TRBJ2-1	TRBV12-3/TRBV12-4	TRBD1	CASRGDRGETQFF	TGTGCCAGCCGAGGGGACAGGGGAGAGACCCAGTTCTTC
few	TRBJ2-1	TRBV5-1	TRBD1	CASSPFEGADEQFF	TGCGCCAGCAGCCCCTTCGAGGGGGCCGATGAGCAGTTCTTC
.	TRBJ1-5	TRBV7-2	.	CASSFFGNQPQHF	TGTGCCAGCAGCTTTTTTGGCAATCAGCCCCAGCATTTT
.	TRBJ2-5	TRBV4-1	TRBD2	CASRFGSGGKETQYF	TGCGCCAGCAGATTCGGTAGCGGGGGGAAAGAGACCCAGTACTTC
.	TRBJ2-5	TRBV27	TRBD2	CASSPPTLLAGVGNEQYF	TGTGCCAGCAGTCCCCCAACCCTCCTAGCGGGAGTGGGGAATGAGCAGTACTTC
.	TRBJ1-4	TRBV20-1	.	CSARRADSPGEKLFF	TGCAGTGCTAGAAGAGCGGACAGTCCGGGGGAAAAACTGTTTTTT
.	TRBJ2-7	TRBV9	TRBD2	CASSASLAGPYEQYF	TGTGCCAGCAGCGCCAGCCTAGCGGGGCCCTACGAGCAGTACTTC
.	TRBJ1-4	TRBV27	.	CASSPSTAINEKLFF	TGTGCCAGCAGTCCCTCGACAGCCATAAATGAAAAACTGTTTTTT
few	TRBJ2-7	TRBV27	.	CASSSNPSYEQYF	TGTGCCAGCAGTTCCAACCCCTCCTACGAGCAGTACTTC
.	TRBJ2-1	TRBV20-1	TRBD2	CSARDPSGSVYNEQFF	TGCAGTGCTAGAGATCCTAGCGGGAGTGTTTACAATGAGCAGTTCTTC